This T cell receptor (beta chain) originates from a study of blood T cell repertoires in COVID-19. At the level of the study: From T cells, B-cell-depleted T cells, or PBMCs came the material, which was cDNA or gDNA.

As processed by the authors: Estimation of nucleated cell counts relied on the amplification of reference gene primers. This table comes from immunoSEQ multiplex PCR, and its TCRdb copy is limited to in-frame clones, with some not included. D and trimming were read from the DNA, whereas the V and J calls and clone size are those reported in that table. The sample contains about 160,000 clones, roughly 85% of which appear only once. The CDR3 consists of 15 residues. Germline lookup yields CDR1 LNHDA and CDR2 SQIVND (reference sequence). Unmatched junction bases numbered 5, after V lost 1 base and J lost 4 bases.

The sequenced sample consisted of peripheral blood. The source of this sequence is a man between 65 and 85 years old with acute or convalescent COVID-19. The J gene is TRBJ2-5, the V gene TRBV19; 8 positions agree with TRBD2. This chain's CDR3 is CASSIVLAGGETQYF. Here the CDR3 DNA reads TGTGCCAGTAGTATAGTCTTGGCGGGAGGAGAGACCCAGTACTTC.